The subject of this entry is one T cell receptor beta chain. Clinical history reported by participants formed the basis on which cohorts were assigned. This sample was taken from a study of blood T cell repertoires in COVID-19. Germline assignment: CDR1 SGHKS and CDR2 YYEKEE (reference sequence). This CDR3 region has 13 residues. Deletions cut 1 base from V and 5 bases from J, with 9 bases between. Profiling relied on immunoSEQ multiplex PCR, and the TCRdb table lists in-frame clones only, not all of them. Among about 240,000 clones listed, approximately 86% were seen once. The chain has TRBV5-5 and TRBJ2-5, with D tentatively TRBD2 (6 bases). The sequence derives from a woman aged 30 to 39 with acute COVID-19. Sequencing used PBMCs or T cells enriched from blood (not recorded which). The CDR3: CASSLTGGETQYF. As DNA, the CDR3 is TGTGCCAGCAGCTTGACAGGAGGGGAGACCCAGTACTTC.